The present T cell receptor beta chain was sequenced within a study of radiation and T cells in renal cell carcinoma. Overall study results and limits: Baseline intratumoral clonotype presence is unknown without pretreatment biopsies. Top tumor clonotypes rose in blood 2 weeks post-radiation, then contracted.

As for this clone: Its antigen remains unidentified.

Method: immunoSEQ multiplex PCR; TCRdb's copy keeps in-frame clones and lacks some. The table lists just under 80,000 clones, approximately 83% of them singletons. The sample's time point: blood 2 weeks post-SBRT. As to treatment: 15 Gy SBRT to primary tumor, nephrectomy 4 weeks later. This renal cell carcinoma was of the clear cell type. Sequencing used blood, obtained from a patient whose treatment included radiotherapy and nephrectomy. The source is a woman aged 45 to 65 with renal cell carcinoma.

CDR3 in DNA: TGTGCCAGCAGCCTAGTCAGGGGGCGCGAGAACGAGCAGTACTTC. Translation: CASSLVRGRENEQYF. The chain joins TRBV7-2 to TRBJ2-7, with 8 bases identical to TRBD1. This CDR3 has 15 amino acids. Germline values: CDR1 SGHTA, CDR2 FQGNSA. Trimming took 5 bases from V and 5 from J; bases not matched to a gene: 11.